This T cell receptor beta chain was documented in a study of neurological immune-mediated disorders. In this sample, this clonotype turned up many times. Its antigen is undetermined. The CDR3 sequence is 16 residues long. Germline V lookup: CDR1 ENHRY, CDR2 SYGVKD. The V and J ends lost 8 bases and 0 bases, in that order; junction bases with no gene match: 6. TCRdb analysed the 5' RACE reads with MiXCR anew, one entry per CDR3 protein. The sample has 80,000 or so distinct CDR3 sequences, roughly 9.9% seen once. The healthy controls volunteered at a blood bank in Maryland, USA. General study points: Across subjects, no CDR3 amino acid sequence appeared in expanded clones of more than one subject, a finding that suggested private repertoires in all groups. HTLV-1-associated myelopathy displayed the greatest TCR clonal expansion, and multiple sclerosis exhibited the smallest, lower than that of healthy controls.

V usage is TRBV10-3 and J usage is TRBJ2-3, with 12 bases aligning to TRBD2. Sequencing was done on a sample of PBMCs. The receptor was isolated from a man aged 45-65 years in good health. CDR3 sequence reads: CAIGLAGPSSTDTQYF. CDR3 bases: TGTGCCATCGGACTAGCGGGGCCTTCTAGCACAGATACGCAGTATTTT.